This T cell receptor (beta chain) stems from a study of T cell changes during pregnancy in multiple sclerosis. Generated by immunoSEQ multiplex PCR, the TCRdb table keeps only in-frame clones and is missing some. Here the sample spans some 110,000 clones, 91% being singletons. Germline values: CDR1 LGHNA, CDR2 YNFKEQ. The CDR3 spans 15 residues. V gave up 0 bases and J gave up 4 bases; unmatched junction bases: 2. This TCR was sampled from a female donor with multiple sclerosis, enrolled in a pregnancy study. Sequencing used peripheral blood, obtained before pregnancy. The J gene is TRBJ2-2, the V gene TRBV4-2; 7 positions agree with TRBD2. The DNA of the CDR3 is TGTGCCAGCAGCCAAGATCGGGGGGTCACCGGGGAGCTGTTTTTT. Translation: CASSQDRGVTGELFF.